One and the same sample provided the 16 T cell receptor beta chains below, sequenced in a study of blood T cell repertoires in COVID-19. Assay: immunoSEQ multiplex PCR; the TCRdb copy retains only in-frame clones and omits some. Of under 400,000 clones listed, approximately 87% are singletons. The sequenced material came from peripheral blood. The receptor source for this set is a woman in her 30s with COVID-19, enrolled during active disease.

The genes are TRBV3-1 (or the pseudogene TRBV3-2) and TRBJ1-1, with D perhaps matching TRBD1 (5 bases). The CDR3 loop spans 16 amino acids. Per the germline V gene, CDR1 is LGHDT and CDR2 is YNNKEL (reference sequence). Deletions cut 1 base from V and 3 bases from J, with 15 bases between. CDR3 DNA: TGTGCCAGCAGCCAAGTCAGTGGGGGGTGGGACACTGAAGCTTTCTTT. This encodes CASSQVSGGWDTEAFF.

CDR3: CASRGAGYEQYF. CDR3 DNA: TGTGCCAGCAGGGGGGCCGGCTACGAGCAGTACTTC. The rearrangement uses TRBV27 and TRBJ2-7, with D tentatively TRBD1 (6 bases). V gave up 6 bases and J gave up 3 bases, with 9 bases separating them. Germline loops: CDR1 MNHEY, CDR2 SMNVEV (reference sequence). This CDR3 region has 12 residues.

For the CDR3, the DNA is TGTGCCAGCACCACAACCGGGACAGGGGACCACGAGCAGTACTTC. Protein sequence: CASTTTGTGDHEQYF. V usage is TRBV28 and J usage is TRBJ2-7; TRBD1 agrees at 10 bases. Germline lookup yields CDR1 MDHEN and CDR2 SYDVKM. The CDR3 contains 15 residues. Trimming removed 7 bases from V and 5 bases from J; junction bases left unmatched: 11.

The chain's CDR3 is CACTGIPNTGELFF. The CDR3 coding sequence is TGTGCCTGTACAGGGATCCCGAACACCGGGGAGCTGTTTTTT. The chain recombines TRBV19 with TRBJ2-2; D might be TRBD1 (6 bases). The germline V gene has CDR1 LNHDA and CDR2 SQIVND (reference sequence). Trimming shortened V by 11 bases and J by 0 bases, and 13 bases separated the two germline ends. The CDR3 has 14 amino acids.

The chain carries TRBV2 and TRBJ1-1; D is undetermined. Trimming pared 7 bases from V and 1 base from J, leaving 7 bases between. The CDR3 length is 12 residues. From germline, CDR1 is SNHLY and CDR2 FYNNEI. CDR3 DNA sequence: TGTGCCAGCATGCGGGAGAACACTGAAGCTTTCTTT. Protein: CASMRENTEAFF.

This sequence joins TRBV19 and TRBJ2-3, with 8 bases identical to TRBD2. CDR1 LNHDA and CDR2 SQIVND come from the germline V gene (reference sequence). The CDR3 spans 15 residues. Trimming cost V 6 bases and J 2 bases; bases outside gene matches: 7. This CDR3 is CASRWGTRTTDTQYF. Written as DNA, the CDR3 is TGTGCCAGTAGATGGGGGACTAGGACCACAGATACGCAGTATTTT.

The chain carries TRBV7-3 and TRBJ2-3; tentative D call: TRBD1 (6 bases). The CDR3 sequence is 12 residues long. Germline V gene sequence: CDR1 SGHTA, CDR2 FQGTGA. V lost 6 bases to trimming and J lost 6 bases, with 10 bases between them. The chain's CDR3 is CASSKTGDTQYF. In nucleotides, the CDR3 is TGTGCCAGCAGTAAAACAGGGGATACGCAGTATTTT.

The chain is built from TRBV14 and TRBJ2-2, with TRBD2 matching 13 bases. CDR3 length: 19 residues. The germline CDR1 and CDR2 sequences are SGHDN and FVKESK. V was clipped by 1 base and J by 3 bases; unmatched bases: 8. The CDR3 sequence: CASSQVLLAGGLDTGELFF. The CDR3 nucleotides are TGTGCCAGCAGCCAAGTTTTACTAGCGGGAGGGCTTGACACCGGGGAGCTGTTTTTT. The full variable domain, with the rest looked up from reference TRBV14 and TRBJ2-2, is EAGVTQFPSHSVIEKGQTVTLRCDPISGHDNLYWYRRVMGKEIKFLLHFVKESKQDESGMPNNRFLAERTGGTYSTLKVQPAELEDSGVYFCASSQVLLAGGLDTGELFFGEGSRLTVL.

This clone was recorded only once. The chain has TRBV7-2 and TRBJ2-7; TRBD1 agrees at 7 bases. V dropped 5 bases and J dropped 6; count of bases not matched to a gene: 7. Germline CDR1 is SGHTA and CDR2 is FQGNSA. The CDR3 has 13 amino acids. CDR3 loop: CASSTQQGFEQYF. The CDR3 DNA is TGTGCCAGCAGCACCCAACAGGGGTTCGAGCAGTACTTC.

The chain recombines TRBV5-4 with TRBJ2-7; D gene ambiguous. CDR1 is SGHNT, CDR2 YYREEE, per germline (reference sequence). The CDR3 loop spans 13 amino acids. V lost 0 bases to trimming and J lost 3 bases, with 7 bases between them. CDR3 DNA sequence: TGTGCCAGCAGCTTGGACACCTTCTACGAGCAGTACTTC. It encodes CASSLDTFYEQYF.

The chain links TRBV13 to TRBJ1-1, with a weak D call TRBD1 (5 bases). V lost 5 bases and J 1 base, leaving 8 bases between the germline ends. Per germline, CDR1 PRHDT and CDR2 FYEKMQ (reference sequence). This CDR3 contains 13 residues. The CDR3 DNA is TGTGCCAGCAGCCGACAGAGGAACACTGAAGCTTTCTTT. Protein product: CASSRQRNTEAFF.

V usage is TRBV7-2 and J usage is TRBJ2-1, with D hard to call. Trimming shortened V by 2 bases and J by 0 bases, and 8 bases separated the two germline ends. This CDR3 comprises 15 residues. Looked up from germline, CDR1 is SGHTA and CDR2 is FQGNSA. The CDR3: CASSLLASSYNEQFF. In DNA, the CDR3 is TGTGCCAGCAGCTTATTGGCAAGCTCCTACAATGAGCAGTTCTTC.

The rearrangement joins TRBV6-2 or TRBV6-3 to TRBJ2-7; TRBD2 matches at 9 bases. The V and J ends lost 1 base and 4 bases, in that order; junction bases with no gene match: 8. The CDR3 covers 16 residues. Looked up from germline, CDR1 is MNHEY and CDR2 is SVGEGT. The DNA for the CDR3 is TGTGCCAGCAGTTACTACGCGGGAGGGCCTCAGTACGAGCAGTACTTC. Its protein product is CASSYYAGGPQYEQYF.

The chain is built from TRBV19 and TRBJ2-1; 11 bases align to TRBD2. J lost 5 bases, V lost 7 bases, and 7 bases had no gene match. CDR3 length equals 15 residues. Germline CDR1 LNHDA, CDR2 SQIVND (reference sequence). In nucleotides, the CDR3 is TGTGCCAGTAAACCTCTAGCGGGAGGTCACAATGAGCAGTTCTTC. Translating it yields CASKPLAGGHNEQFF.

The rearrangement uses TRBV19 and TRBJ2-7; the match to TRBD1 covers 10 bases. This CDR3 is built from 15 residues. The V and J ends lost 5 bases and 2 bases, in that order; junction bases with no gene match: 6. Germline CDR1 reads LNHDA; CDR2 reads SQIVND (reference sequence). The CDR3 reads CASSARDRGTYEQYF. The CDR3 DNA reads as TGTGCCAGTAGTGCCCGGGACAGGGGAACCTACGAGCAGTACTTC.

This clone has just one count. This chain joins TRBV7-8 and TRBJ2-7; the match to TRBD2 covers 8 bases. The germline CDR1 and CDR2 sequences are SGHVS and FQNEAQ. Unmatched junction bases numbered 12, after V lost 5 bases and J lost 6 bases. The CDR3 spans 15 residues. CDR3 sequence reads: CASSPGAGGVTEQYF. The CDR3 bases are TGTGCCAGCAGCCCCGGGGCGGGAGGAGTCACCGAGCAGTACTTC.